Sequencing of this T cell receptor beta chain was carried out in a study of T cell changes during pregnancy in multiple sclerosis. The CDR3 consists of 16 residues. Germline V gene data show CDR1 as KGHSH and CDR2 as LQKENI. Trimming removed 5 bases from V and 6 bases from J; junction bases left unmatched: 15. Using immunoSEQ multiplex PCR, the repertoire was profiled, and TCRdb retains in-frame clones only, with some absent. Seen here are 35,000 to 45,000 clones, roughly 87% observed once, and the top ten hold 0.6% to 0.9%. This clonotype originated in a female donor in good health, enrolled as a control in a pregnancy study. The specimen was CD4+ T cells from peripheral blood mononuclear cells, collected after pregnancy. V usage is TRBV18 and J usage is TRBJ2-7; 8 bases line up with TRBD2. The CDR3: CASSGMGGAGAREQYF. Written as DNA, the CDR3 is TGTGCCAGCTCAGGTATGGGCGGAGCGGGAGCGCGCGAGCAGTACTTC. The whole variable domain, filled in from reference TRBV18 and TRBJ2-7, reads NAGVMQNPRHLVRRRGQEARLRCSPMKGHSHVYWYRQLPEEGLKFMVYLQKENIIDESGMPKERFSAEFPKEGPSILRIQQVVRGDSAAYFCASSGMGGAGAREQYFGPGTRLTVT.